Here is one TCR beta chain with its context. This sample includes further DNA sequences coding for the same CDR3. This sample was included in a study of blood T cell repertoires in COVID-19. Method: immunoSEQ multiplex PCR; TCRdb's copy keeps in-frame clones and lacks some. The sample has 100,000 or so clones; 80% are singletons. Material: peripheral blood. The clonotype comes from a man aged 70 or older with active or convalescent COVID-19.

CDR3 residues: CASSLDRGNTEAFF. CDR3 bases: TGCGCCAGCAGTCTTGACAGGGGGAACACTGAAGCTTTCTTT. The rearrangement joins TRBV5-1 to TRBJ1-1; TRBD1 agrees at 8 bases. Germline V gene sequence: CDR1 SGHRS, CDR2 YFSETQ. The CDR3 consists of 14 residues. V lost 5 bases, J lost 1 base, and 4 bases stayed unmatched.